Following are 2 T cell receptor beta chains from one sample sequenced in a study of blood T cell repertoires in COVID-19 (TCRdb year 2020). To prepare the library, the immunoSEQ multiplex PCR assay was applied. Here the immuneACCESS table is served through TCRdb, limited to in-frame sequences with V and J called. Missing clones are a known gap in these copies; in checked studies unresolved V genes cover under half, and the rest lacks a known reason. For this sample there are 160,000 or so clones; about 83% appear just once. 10% to 15% of the sample rests with the top ten. The sequenced sample consisted of peripheral blood. All receptors derive from a man in his 70s who had recovered from COVID-19.

The V call is TRBV20-1, the J call TRBJ2-1, with D hard to call. This CDR3 contains 11 residues. The germline V gene encodes CDR1 DFQATT and CDR2 SNEGSKA (reference sequence). V shed 2 bases and J shed 8 bases, with 7 bases lying between them. Here the CDR3 DNA reads TGCAGTGCTAGATTCGTCGATGAGCAGTTCTTC. This translates into CSARFVDEQFF.

This clone occurred once. V usage is TRBV5-1 and J usage is TRBJ1-2; 8 bases line up with TRBD1. With 4 bases clipped from V and 1 base from J, the junction kept 3 bases outside the gene matches. CDR1 is SGHRS, CDR2 YFSETQ, per germline. CDR3 size: 14 residues. CDR3 DNA sequence: TGCGCCAGCAGCGCGACAGGGGATAACTATGGCTACACCTTC. Amino acids: CASSATGDNYGYTF.